The present TCR beta chain was sequenced within a study of CD8+CD57+ T cells in acquired aplastic anemia. Study in general: CD4+ and CD8+ cells, once sorted, gave DNA averaging about 3 ug.

Points from the study as a whole: CD8+ Simpson's diversity showed no significant patient-control difference. Patients shared approximately 30 CD8+ CDR3 sequences with controls.

This clonotype showed up many times. Its cognate antigen is unknown. Germline V lookup: CDR1 LGHNA, CDR2 YSLEER. The CDR3 sequence is 15 residues long. The V end was cut by 4 bases, the J end by 4 bases, with 13 bases between. Researchers used genomic DNA as the template to profile TCR beta VDJ and CDR3. TCRdb itself ran the reads through MiXCR, one entry per CDR3 protein. The table records 100,000 to 150,000 distinct CDR3 sequences, about 48% of them present only once. This receptor was obtained from a human donor in good health, serving as a control. The V and J genes are TRBV4-3 and TRBJ2-2; D remains unclear. What was sequenced was sorted CD4+, CD8+, or CD8+CD57+ T cells (not recorded which) from PBMCs. CDR3 region: CASSPGPQGTGELFF. The CDR3 DNA reads TGCGCCAGCAGCCCTGGTCCCCAAGGCACCGGGGAGCTGTTTTTT.